The source of this T cell receptor (beta chain) is a study of shared clonotypes between healthy human individuals (dated by TCRdb to between 2020 and 2021). In the study overall: The cohort comprised a couple of women and a few men aged 18 to 49 years. Per donor, three plates each were used for CD4 naive and CD4 memory, two for CD8 naive, and one for CD8 memory. The study deeply sequenced blood TCR repertoires of about five healthy adults to estimate repertoire size and the extent of clonotype sharing between individuals. Libraries were prepared and TCR repertoires were sequenced by different laboratories using diverse techniques, in order to increase sequencing depth and limit assay-specific biases. Leukapheresis yielded between about 0.8 and 8.9 billion PBMCs per donor.

Trimming at the junction amounts to 0 bases on V and 7 bases on J, and the germline ends lie 8 bases apart. The CDR3 numbers 13 residues from cysteine through phenylalanine. Just the 39-base CDR3 DNA is kept, in frame starting at base 1. CDR1 is given as SGHNT and CDR2 as YYREEE, both from the germline V gene (reference sequence). Using the deep immunoSEQ assay, multiplex PCR amplified TCR CDR3 regions from genomic DNA. Genomic DNA extracted from each cell subset was distributed evenly over all wells of several immunoSEQ 96-well plates, and each plate served as one replicate. For sorted subsets, each replicate PCR was loaded with roughly 0.2 ug genomic DNA, equivalent to 30,000 to 35,000 T cell genomes. The purified libraries were quantified using a Qubit 3.0 fluorometer, sized with a Bioanalyzer 2100, and then quantified again using the KAPA Library Quantification kit. A separate single-read 150-cycle Illumina NextSeq 550 flow cell was used to sequence each immunoSEQ 96-well plate. On the study's bioinformatics: The immunoSEQ output contained only junctional sequences without quality scores, so filtering could not match that applied to full-length reads. Sequences were annotated with PyIR, a Python wrapper for IgBLAST v1.9, and V/J genes and CDR3 were assigned using IMGT germline references. Reads were filtered out if the reads had weak V/J assignments (E-value above 1e-6), no CDR3, stop codons, out-of-frame junctions, or ambiguous translated residues. A V3J clonotype was defined by an identical inferred V gene, J gene, and CDR3 amino acid sequence. Percentage overlap between repertoires was calculated by dividing the number of shared unique clonotypes by the size of the smaller repertoire. Richness of each repertoire was evaluated using RTK rarefaction, the Chao1 estimator, and Recon v2.1 estimates of unobserved clonotypes. Generation probabilities were computed with OLGA for all TCRbeta clonotypes obtained by the gDNA method from a handful of donors. The table comes from immuneACCESS by way of TCRdb, which keeps in-frame sequences with V and J called. Part of the clones is missing from these tables; in studies checked, under half for an unresolved V gene and the rest for unknown reasons. V and J calls and clone size come straight from that table; D and trimming were deduced from the DNA. This sample comprises around 240,000 clones, 65% of them detected only once. 11% of the sample is held by the ten biggest clonotypes.

The donors were healthy, HIV-negative adults who had no recently reported acute infections or vaccinations. Only Caucasian adults living in Nashville, Tennessee, USA were represented among the donors. CD4+ T cells were enriched through magnetic negative selection, after which naive cells were positively selected on CD45RA and the remaining negative fraction served as the memory subset. Blood was collected by leukapheresis, and PBMCs were isolated by Ficoll-Histopaque density gradient centrifugation and then cryopreserved in liquid nitrogen vapor phase. Purity and quantity of every magnetically sorted T cell population were checked by analytical flow cytometry. From each sorted fraction, genomic DNA was isolated and quantified by UV absorbance on a Nanodrop 2000c. Points the paper makes about the study in general: Naive subsets generally had larger estimated clonotype richness than memory subsets. Pairwise subsampling indicated that sequencing depth was expected to affect the degree of clonotype sharing among donors. Rarefaction of sorted-subset datasets indicated incomplete sequencing despite the large sequencing depth. Because the study included a small number of donors, the genetic and exposure-history diversity represented was limited. Sampling was limited to blood, and TCR repertoires in tissue likely differ from TCR repertoires in blood. Across a few donors, approximately 4.6% of naive CD4, roughly 3.5% of naive CD8, 2.3% of memory CD4, and around 0.4% of memory CD8 clonotypes were shared. Compared with non-shared clonotypes, the clonotypes found in all four sorted-subset donors had higher generation probabilities.

This clone has just a few counts. Its antigen has not been determined. No qualities accompany the bases; no much larger clone lies one base away. Specimen: memory CD4+ T cells sorted from blood. The cell subset or site label of this sample denotes: CD45RA-negative fraction. The TCR comes from a young man in good health. The chain joins TRBV5-4 to TRBJ2-4; confidence is insufficient to name the D gene. The sequenced DNA: TGTGCCAGCAGCTTGGCCGGGCCTAACATTCAGTACTTC. Its amino acids are CASSLAGPNIQYF.